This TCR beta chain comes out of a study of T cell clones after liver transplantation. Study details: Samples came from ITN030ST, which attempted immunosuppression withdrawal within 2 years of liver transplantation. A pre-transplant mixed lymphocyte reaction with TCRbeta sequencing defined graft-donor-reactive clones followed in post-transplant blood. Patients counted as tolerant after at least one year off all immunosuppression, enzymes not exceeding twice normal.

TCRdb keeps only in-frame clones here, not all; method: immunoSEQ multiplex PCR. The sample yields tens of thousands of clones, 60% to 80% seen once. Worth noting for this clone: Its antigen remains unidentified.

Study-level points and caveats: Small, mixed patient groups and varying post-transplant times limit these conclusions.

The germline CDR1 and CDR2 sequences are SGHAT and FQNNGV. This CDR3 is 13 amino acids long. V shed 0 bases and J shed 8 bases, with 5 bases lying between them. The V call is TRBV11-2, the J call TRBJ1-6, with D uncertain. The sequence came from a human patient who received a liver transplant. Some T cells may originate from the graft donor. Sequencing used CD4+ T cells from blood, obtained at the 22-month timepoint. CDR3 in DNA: TGTGCCAGCAGCTTAGATGTTGATTCACCCCTCCACTTT. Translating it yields CASSLDVDSPLHF.